This entry lists 19 T cell receptor beta chains sequenced from one sample in a study of cytomegalovirus exposure and HLA in healthy donors. Measured with immunoSEQ multiplex PCR; TCRdb has only the in-frame clones, and not every one. The profile shows fewer than 100,000 clones, around 90% of them singletons. Source material: PBMCs. The receptors here all came from a man aged 25-45 years in good health and CMV-seronegative.

This rearrangement joins TRBV14 to TRBJ1-1; maybe TRBD1 (5 bases). CDR3 length: 13 amino acids. Germline V gene data show CDR1 as SGHDN and CDR2 as FVKESK. Trimming took 8 bases from V and 1 from J, leaving 11 bases between them. The CDR3 loop is CASWGRQNTEAFF. The CDR3 nucleotides read TGTGCCAGCTGGGGCAGACAGAACACTGAAGCTTTCTTT. Variable domain in full (rest from reference TRBV14 and TRBJ1-1): EAGVTQFPSHSVIEKGQTVTLRCDPISGHDNLYWYRRVMGKEIKFLLHFVKESKQDESGMPNNRFLAERTGGTYSTLKVQPAELEDSGVYFCASWGRQNTEAFFGQGTRLTVV.

The rearrangement uses TRBV6-4 and TRBJ2-7; TRBD1 matches 7 bases. Looked up from germline, CDR1 is MRHNA and CDR2 is SNTAGT. The CDR3 consists of 16 residues. V trimming: 3 bases; J trimming: 2 bases; junction bases outside the gene matches: 10. CDR3 loop: CASSDLGTERTYEQYF. CDR3 DNA: TGTGCCAGCAGTGATTTGGGGACAGAAAGAACCTACGAGCAGTACTTC.

With respect to this clone: A junction end diverges from the germline sequence, so it may reflect a read error. The CDR3 here is CAGSAGQGAGDTGELFF. In DNA, the CDR3 is TGTGCCGGTAGTGCGGGACAGGGGGCAGGAGACACCGGGGAGCTGTTTTTT. The chain carries TRBV19 and TRBJ2-2; 12 bases are shared with TRBD1. The CDR3 is 17 residues long. In germline, CDR1 is LNHDA, CDR2 SQIVND (reference sequence).

The V gene is TRBV6-5, the J gene TRBJ2-5; 11 nucleotides match TRBD1. V was clipped by 5 bases and J by 5 bases; unmatched bases: 7. From germline, CDR1 is MNHEY and CDR2 SVGAGI. The CDR3 covers 15 residues. The CDR3 DNA sequence: TGTGCCAGCAGTGCCGGGACAGGGGGTGTGGAGACCCAGTACTTC. This sequence encodes CASSAGTGGVETQYF.

This chain links TRBV19 with TRBJ1-4, with D perhaps matching TRBD1 (6 bases). V lost 0 bases, J lost 1 base, and 9 bases lay in between. Germline-derived CDR1 and CDR2 are LNHDA and SQIVND (reference sequence). CDR3 length equals 16 residues. The DNA of the CDR3 is TGTGCCAGTAGTATAGACAGGGGAAGAACTAATGAAAAACTGTTTTTT. Protein sequence: CASSIDRGRTNEKLFF.

The chain recombines TRBV30 with TRBJ2-1; D is perhaps TRBD1 (6 bases). Looked up from germline, CDR1 is GTSNPN and CDR2 is SVGIG (reference sequence). This CDR3 contains 11 residues. V lost 5 bases and J 4 bases, leaving 6 bases between the germline ends. The CDR3 DNA reads TGTGCCTGGCAGGGGTACAATGAGCAGTTCTTC. Its protein product is CAWQGYNEQFF.

V usage is TRBV7-9 and J usage is TRBJ2-7; tentative D call: TRBD1 (5 bases). Germline CDR1 is SEHNR and CDR2 is FQNEAQ (reference sequence). The CDR3 spans 13 residues. Trimming left V 5 bases short and J 2 bases short, with 10 bases between. The CDR3 region has the DNA TGTGCCAGCAGCGCCAAGGGGACCTACGAGCAGTACTTC. Its protein is CASSAKGTYEQYF.

The CDR3 DNA reads TGTGCCAGCAGCTTAGTGCGGGAAGGGACGCAGTATTTT. It is translated as CASSLVREGTQYF. The genes are TRBV7-2 and TRBJ2-3, with D maybe TRBD2 (6 bases). This CDR3 is built from 13 residues. The ends were cut back, 1 base at V and 9 bases at J, with 11 bases in the middle. The germline V gene encodes CDR1 SGHTA and CDR2 FQGNSA.

This clone has only one observation. The J gene is TRBJ2-1, the V gene TRBV9; TRBD2 might be the D (5 bases). The CDR3 runs to 13 residues. V lost 2 bases to trimming and J lost 4 bases, with 7 bases between them. The germline gives CDR1 SGDLS, CDR2 YYNGEE. The CDR3 DNA is TGTGCCAGCAGCGTCGGGATGTACAATGAGCAGTTCTTC. Its translation is CASSVGMYNEQFF. Full variable domain (outside the CDR3, taken from reference TRBV9 and TRBJ2-1): DSGVTQTPKHLITATGQRVTLRCSPRSGDLSVYWYQQSLDQGLQFLIQYYNGEERAKGNILERFSAQQFPDLHSELNLSSLELGDSALYFCASSVGMYNEQFFGPGTRLTVL.

The V call is TRBV7-9, the J call TRBJ2-1; 7 nucleotides line up with TRBD2. J gave up 2 bases and V 0 bases, and 4 bases lay outside the gene matches. CDR1 and CDR2 from the germline V gene are SEHNR and FQNEAQ (reference sequence). This CDR3 region has 16 residues. The CDR3 reads CASSLAGTSAYNEQFF. In DNA, the CDR3 is TGTGCCAGCAGCTTAGCGGGAACTAGCGCCTACAATGAGCAGTTCTTC.

The rearrangement joins TRBV30 to TRBJ1-5; D may be TRBD1 (6 bases). Trimming took 1 base from V and 8 from J, leaving 15 bases between them. CDR3 length: 14 residues. The germline CDR1 and CDR2 sequences are GTSNPN and SVGIG (reference sequence). The CDR3 here is CAWSEPGHLEPQHF. The CDR3 DNA sequence: TGTGCCTGGAGTGAGCCGGGACATCTCGAGCCCCAGCATTTT.

This chain links TRBV4-1 with TRBJ2-7, with D maybe TRBD2 (5 bases). Trimming took 1 base from V and 3 from J, leaving 7 bases between them. The CDR3 contains 13 residues. Germline lookup yields CDR1 MGHRA and CDR2 YSYEKL. CDR3 amino acids: CASSQGGFYEQYF. The CDR3 DNA reads as TGCGCCAGCAGCCAAGGCGGGTTCTACGAGCAGTACTTC.

The sample holds one count of this clone. At the DNA level, this CDR3 is encoded by other sequences in the same sample as well. The J gene is TRBJ1-2, the V gene TRBV6-1, with 10 bases aligning to TRBD1. V lost 7 bases and J lost 4; bases outside the gene matches: 9. Germline CDR1 is MNHNS and CDR2 is SASEGT. The CDR3 runs 15 residues. Written as DNA, the CDR3 is TGTGCCAGCACCTCTCAGACAGGGGGCGGCTATGGCTACACCTTC. Protein sequence: CASTSQTGGGYGYTF.

On this clone: One end of the junction fails to match germline, which may point to a read error. The CDR3 is CSVEGTGKTVF. CDR3 DNA: TGCAGCGTTGAGGGGACAGGAAAAACTGTTTTT. The genes are TRBV29-1 and TRBJ1-4; 8 bases match TRBD1. Germline loops: CDR1 SQVTM, CDR2 ANQGSEA. CDR3 size: 11 residues.

This chain links TRBV10-3 with TRBJ2-1, with 9 bases identical to TRBD2. Germline CDR1 ENHRY, CDR2 SYGVKD. The CDR3 covers 15 residues. V was clipped by 3 bases and J by 3 bases; unmatched bases: 3. CDR3 DNA: TGTGCCATCAGTGACTTAGCGGGGGTCTACAATGAGCAGTTCTTC. Translated: CAISDLAGVYNEQFF.

The CDR3 here is CASSVGLSIEQFF. The CDR3 DNA reads TGTGCCAGCAGTGTGGGACTTTCTATTGAGCAGTTCTTC. The rearrangement uses TRBV6-1 and TRBJ2-1, with D possibly being TRBD2 (6 bases). Germline V gene data show CDR1 as MNHNS and CDR2 as SASEGT. Deletions cut 4 bases from V and 9 bases from J, with 13 bases between. CDR3 size: 13 residues.

This clone has just a few counts. Other nucleotide sequences in the sample specify the same CDR3. This sequence joins TRBV28 and TRBJ2-7; D is unclear. The CDR3 length is 12 residues. The ends were cut back, 3 bases at V and 2 bases at J, with 5 bases in the middle. The germline CDR1 and CDR2 sequences are MDHEN and SYDVKM. The CDR3 region is CASSLSTYEQYF. DNA for the CDR3: TGTGCCAGCAGTTTGTCAACCTACGAGCAGTACTTC. Full variable domain (missing parts from reference TRBV28 and TRBJ2-7): DVKVTQSSRYLVKRTGEKVFLECVQDMDHENMFWYRQDPGLGLRLIYFSYDVKMKEKGDIPEGYSVSREKKERFSLILESASTNQTSMYLCASSLSTYEQYFGPGTRLTVT.

This chain connects TRBV6-5 to TRBJ1-6; unclear D gene. Germline assignment: CDR1 MNHEY and CDR2 SVGAGI. The V and J ends lost 2 bases and 7 bases respectively, with 6 bases between them. This CDR3 comprises 13 residues. The CDR3 nucleotides read TGTGCCAGCAGTTACGCAGAAAATTCACCCCTCCACTTT. Amino acids: CASSYAENSPLHF.

This chain uses TRBV19 with TRBJ2-1; 10 bases map to TRBD2. Germline V gene data show CDR1 as LNHDA and CDR2 as SQIVND (reference sequence). The CDR3 totals 14 residues. V was clipped by 6 bases and J by 13 bases; unmatched bases: 12. The CDR3 sequence: CASRLGSGGAFQFF. CDR3 coding DNA: TGTGCCAGTAGATTGGGCAGCGGGGGGGCGTTTCAGTTCTTC.